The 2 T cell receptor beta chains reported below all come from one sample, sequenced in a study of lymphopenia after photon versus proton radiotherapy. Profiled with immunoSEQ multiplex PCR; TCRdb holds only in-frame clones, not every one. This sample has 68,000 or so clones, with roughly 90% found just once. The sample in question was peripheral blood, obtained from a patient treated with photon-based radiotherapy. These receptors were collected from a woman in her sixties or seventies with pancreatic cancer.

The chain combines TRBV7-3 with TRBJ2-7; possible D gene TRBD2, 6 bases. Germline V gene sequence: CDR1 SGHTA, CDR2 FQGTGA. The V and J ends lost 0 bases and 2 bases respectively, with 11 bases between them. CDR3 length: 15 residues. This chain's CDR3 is CASSLTPGGAYEQYF. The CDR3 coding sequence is TGTGCCAGCAGCTTAACCCCCGGGGGAGCCTACGAGCAGTACTTC.

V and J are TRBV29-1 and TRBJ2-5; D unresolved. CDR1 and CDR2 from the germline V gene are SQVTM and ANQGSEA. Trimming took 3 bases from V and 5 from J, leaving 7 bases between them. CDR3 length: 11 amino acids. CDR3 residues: CSVDLAETQYF. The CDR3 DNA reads TGCAGCGTTGATTTAGCCGAGACCCAGTACTTC.